The 23 T cell receptor beta chains below were found in one sample sequenced in a study of T cell responses to AZD1222 COVID-19 vaccine. Clones were sequenced by immunoSEQ multiplex PCR, and TCRdb holds only the in-frame ones, with some missing. The sample records 100,000 or so clones, 85% to 90% being singletons. The sample was peripheral blood, taken on day 0 of AZD1222 vaccination. The receptors were sampled from an adult in good health.

The table lists this clone with a few counts. The chain links TRBV5-4 to TRBJ1-2; D uncertain. The CDR3 extends over 15 amino acids. Per the germline V gene, CDR1 is SGHNT and CDR2 is YYREEE (reference sequence). V was clipped by 1 base and J by 8 bases, with 18 bases between them. CDR3 in amino acids: CASSLPSLVTTGYTF. The CDR3 region has the DNA TGTGCCAGCAGCTTGCCGAGTTTGGTCACTACCGGCTACACCTTC.

This clone occurred once. This sequence joins TRBV13 and TRBJ2-1, with 8 bases identical to TRBD2. The trim removed 5 bases at V and 7 bases at J, leaving 10 bases unmatched. CDR3 length: 15 amino acids. CDR1 PRHDT and CDR2 FYEKMQ come from the germline V gene (reference sequence). The CDR3 loop is CASSGQLQRGNEQFF. The DNA for the CDR3 is TGTGCCAGCAGCGGACAGCTGCAGCGGGGGAATGAGCAGTTCTTC.

This chain joins TRBV28 and TRBJ2-7, with D maybe TRBD1 (6 bases). The CDR3 consists of 14 residues. The V gene lost 3 bases and the J gene lost 2 bases, with 11 bases spanning the gap. The germline V gene has CDR1 MDHEN and CDR2 SYDVKM. The DNA for the CDR3 is TGTGCCAGCAGTTTCCCCGACAGGCCCTACGAGCAGTACTTC. Protein sequence: CASSFPDRPYEQYF.

This clone has only one observation. The chain has TRBV5-1 and TRBJ2-7, with D perhaps assigned TRBD1 or TRBD2 (5 bases each). Germline V lookup: CDR1 SGHRS, CDR2 YFSETQ. The CDR3 consists of 15 residues. Between the trimmed V and J ends, which lost 4 bases and 0 bases, there was a span of 14 bases. CDR3 loop: CASSDGTISSYEQYF. The CDR3 DNA is TGCGCCAGCAGCGATGGGACGATAAGCTCCTACGAGCAGTACTTC. Looking up the rest from reference TRBV5-1 and TRBJ2-7 gives the full variable domain: KAGVTQTPRYLIKTRGQQVTLSCSPISGHRSVSWYQQTPGQGLQFLFEYFSETQRNKGNFPGRFSGRQFSNSRSEMNVSTLELGDSALYLCASSDGTISSYEQYFGPGTRLTVT.

V and J are TRBV4-2 and TRBJ1-5; tentatively, D is TRBD1 (6 bases). This CDR3 has 15 residues. The germline CDR1 and CDR2 sequences are LGHNA and YNFKEQ. The V gene lost 3 bases and the J gene lost 6 bases, with 15 bases spanning the gap. The CDR3 DNA reads TGTGCCAGCAGCCAGACAGGCGCTGGAGGTCAGCCCCAGCATTTT. It codes for CASSQTGAGGQPQHF.

Note on this clone: One end of the junction is discordant with germline, which a read error may explain. V usage is TRBV2 and J usage is TRBJ2-1, with D possibly matching TRBD1 (5 bases). Per germline, CDR1 SNHLY and CDR2 FYNNEI. This CDR3 spans 15 amino acids. Here the CDR3 reads CASSEGLDSSNEQFF. The CDR3 DNA reads as TGTGCCAGCAGTGAGGGGCTAGACTCCTCCAATGAGCAGTTCTTC.

CDR3 DNA: TGTGCCAGCAGTTTATCGCCACAATTAAACGGGGTGTGGGGCGAGCAGTACTTC. Protein sequence: CASSLSPQLNGVWGEQYF. This chain connects TRBV28 to TRBJ2-7; the D gene is possibly TRBD2 (5 bases). Trimming removed 1 base at V and 6 bases at J, with 25 bases between. Germline CDR1 is MDHEN and CDR2 is SYDVKM. The length of the CDR3 is 18 residues.

The rearrangement links TRBV12-3 or TRBV12-4 to TRBJ2-1; no clear D. The CDR3 totals 13 residues. With 6 bases removed from V and 0 bases from J, the gap between germline ends came to 6 bases. The CDR3 DNA reads TGTGCCAGCAGCTCGAGCTCCTACAATGAGCAGTTCTTC. Its protein product is CASSSSSYNEQFF.

V and J are TRBV28 and TRBJ2-7; 7 bases agree with TRBD2. CDR3 length: 15 amino acids. The germline V gene encodes CDR1 MDHEN and CDR2 SYDVKM. After removal of 3 bases from V and 7 bases from J, the junction contained 12 bases not matched to a gene. The CDR3 sequence: CASSFLSGNSLEQYF. The DNA of the CDR3 is TGTGCCAGCAGTTTCTTAAGCGGGAATTCGTTAGAGCAGTACTTC.

The chain has TRBV27 and TRBJ2-2; D is possibly TRBD2 (5 bases). The germline gives CDR1 MNHEY, CDR2 SMNVEV (reference sequence). The CDR3 covers 15 residues. The ends were cut back, 3 bases at V and 4 bases at J, with 12 bases in the middle. This CDR3 is CASSLRGRRTGELFF. CDR3 DNA sequence: TGTGCCAGCAGTTTGAGAGGGAGACGCACCGGGGAGCTGTTTTTT.

V gene TRBV27 combines with J gene TRBJ2-1, with TRBD1 matching over 8 bases. The junction had 6 bases not matched to a gene; V was cut back by 4 bases and J by 7 bases. There are 14 residues in the CDR3. Germline CDR1 MNHEY, CDR2 SMNVEV (reference sequence). The CDR3 DNA is TGTGCCAGCAGTTCCGGACAGGGAGGTAATGAGCAGTTCTTC. It encodes CASSSGQGGNEQFF.

This clone was recorded many times. The rearrangement links TRBV4-2 to TRBJ2-7; 7 bases agree with TRBD2. The CDR3 extends over 15 amino acids. The V gene's germline CDR1 is LGHNA and CDR2 YNFKEQ. V shed 0 bases and J 0 bases; nucleotides not matched to a gene: 2. DNA for the CDR3: TGTGCCAGCAGCCAAGAGGGGGAGGGCTCCTACGAGCAGTACTTC. Protein: CASSQEGEGSYEQYF.

This clone qualifies as large. The J gene is TRBJ2-7, the V gene TRBV20-1; TRBD2 might be the D (5 bases). The V end was cut by 3 bases, the J end by 3 bases, with 12 bases between. From germline, CDR1 is DFQATT and CDR2 SNEGSKA (reference sequence). The CDR3 length is 13 residues. The CDR3 loop reads CSASFGENYEQYF. In DNA, the CDR3 is TGCAGTGCTAGTTTTGGGGAGAACTACGAGCAGTACTTC.

V and J are TRBV28 and TRBJ1-2; D remains ambiguous. Germline lookup yields CDR1 MDHEN and CDR2 SYDVKM. V lost 6 bases and J 3 bases, leaving 11 bases between the germline ends. The length of the CDR3 is 13 residues. CDR3 sequence reads: CASRVTSDYGYTF. CDR3 coding DNA: TGTGCCAGCAGAGTGACCTCGGACTATGGCTACACCTTC.

V is TRBV5-1 and J is TRBJ2-3; D is undetermined. CDR1 and CDR2 (germline): SGHRS, YFSETQ. CDR3 length: 12 residues. Trimming took off 3 bases at V and 5 bases at J, with 7 bases between the two ends. The CDR3 region has the DNA TGCGCCAGCAGCTACAGAGGAGATACGCAGTATTTT. It translates to CASSYRGDTQYF. Full variable domain (missing parts from reference TRBV5-1 and TRBJ2-3): KAGVTQTPRYLIKTRGQQVTLSCSPISGHRSVSWYQQTPGQGLQFLFEYFSETQRNKGNFPGRFSGRQFSNSRSEMNVSTLELGDSALYLCASSYRGDTQYFGPGTRLTVL.

This chain uses TRBV18 with TRBJ1-2, with D perhaps TRBD1 (6 bases). This CDR3 comprises 16 residues. V gave up 3 bases and J gave up 5 bases, with 19 bases separating them. Germline V gives CDR1 KGHSH, CDR2 LQKENI. The CDR3 protein is CASSPAYREGMYGYTF. CDR3 nucleotides: TGTGCCAGCTCACCTGCGTACAGGGAGGGGATGTATGGCTACACCTTC.

The chain employs TRBV6-2 or TRBV6-3 and TRBJ2-2; tentative D call: TRBD2 (6 bases). This CDR3 contains 15 residues. CDR1 and CDR2 from the germline V gene are MNHEY and SVGEGT. The V gene lost 4 bases and the J gene lost 1 base, with 10 bases spanning the gap. The CDR3 sequence: CASSSRTKNTGELFF. The DNA for the CDR3 is TGTGCCAGCAGTTCCCGGACTAAGAACACCGGGGAGCTGTTTTTT.

The J gene is TRBJ1-2, the V gene TRBV6-1; a weak D match, TRBD1 (6 bases). The CDR3 spans 17 residues. CDR1 is MNHNS, CDR2 SASEGT, per germline. With 2 bases removed from V and 2 bases from J, the gap between germline ends came to 18 bases. CDR3 sequence: CASSELHGTPSNYGYTF. The DNA for the CDR3 is TGTGCCAGCAGTGAATTACATGGGACACCGAGCAACTATGGCTACACCTTC.

This clone was picked up one time. The genes are TRBV28 and TRBJ2-2; TRBD1 is a possible D gene (5 bases). The CDR3 is made up of 13 amino acids. The germline V gene has CDR1 MDHEN and CDR2 SYDVKM. Between the trimmed V and J ends, which lost 3 bases and 4 bases, there was a span of 6 bases. Written as DNA, the CDR3 is TGTGCCAGCAGTTTGACAGCCACCGGGGAGCTGTTTTTT. Its translation is CASSLTATGELFF. Full variable domain (outside the CDR3, taken from reference TRBV28 and TRBJ2-2): DVKVTQSSRYLVKRTGEKVFLECVQDMDHENMFWYRQDPGLGLRLIYFSYDVKMKEKGDIPEGYSVSREKKERFSLILESASTNQTSMYLCASSLTATGELFFGEGSRLTVL.

In regard to this clone: The same CDR3 arises from other DNA sequences in this sample as well. The CDR3 DNA reads as TGTGCCAGCAGCGTAGGGGCGGGAGGACTCGAGCAGTACTTC. This encodes CASSVGAGGLEQYF. The chain couples TRBV9 to TRBJ2-7, with TRBD2 identical over 8 bases. The V and J ends lost 0 bases and 6 bases, in that order; junction bases with no gene match: 5. Germline assignment: CDR1 SGDLS and CDR2 YYNGEE. The CDR3 length is 14 residues.

This chain connects TRBV7-2 to TRBJ2-3; tentative D call: TRBD2 (6 bases). CDR1 is SGHTA and CDR2 is FQGNSA in the germline V gene. This CDR3 comprises 17 residues. V lost 4 bases and J 1 base, leaving 18 bases between the germline ends. The CDR3: CASSSRPPGVGTDTQYF. The CDR3 nucleotides read TGTGCCAGCAGCTCCCGCCCGCCGGGAGTTGGCACAGATACGCAGTATTTT.

The chain couples TRBV6-1 to TRBJ1-3; D gene unclear. Trimming stripped 1 base from V and 0 bases from J, with 7 bases between. This CDR3 region has 15 residues. CDR1 is MNHNS, CDR2 SASEGT, per germline. The CDR3 coding sequence is TGTGCCAGCAGTGAAGGGAGATTCTCTGGAAACACCATATATTTT. It encodes CASSEGRFSGNTIYF.

V gene TRBV2 combines with J gene TRBJ1-4; D might be TRBD1 (6 bases). Trimming stripped 9 bases from V and 4 bases from J, with 15 bases between. The CDR3 runs 14 residues. The germline V gene encodes CDR1 SNHLY and CDR2 FYNNEI. The CDR3 loop reads CASRTEWGNEKLFF. CDR3 bases: TGTGCCAGTAGGACAGAGTGGGGTAATGAAAAACTGTTTTTT.